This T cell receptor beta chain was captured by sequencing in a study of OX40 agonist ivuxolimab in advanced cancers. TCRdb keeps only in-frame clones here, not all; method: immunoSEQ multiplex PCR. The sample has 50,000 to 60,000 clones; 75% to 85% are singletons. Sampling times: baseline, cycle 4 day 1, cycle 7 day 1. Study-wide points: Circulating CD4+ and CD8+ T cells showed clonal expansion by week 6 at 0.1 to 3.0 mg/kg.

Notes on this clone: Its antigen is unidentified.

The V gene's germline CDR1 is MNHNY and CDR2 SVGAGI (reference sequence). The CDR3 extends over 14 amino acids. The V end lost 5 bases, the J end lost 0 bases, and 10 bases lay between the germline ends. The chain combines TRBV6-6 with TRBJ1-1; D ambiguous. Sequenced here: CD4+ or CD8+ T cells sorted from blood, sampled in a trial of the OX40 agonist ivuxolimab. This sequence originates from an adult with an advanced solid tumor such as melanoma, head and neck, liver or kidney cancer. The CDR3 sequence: CASSQTLMNTEAFF. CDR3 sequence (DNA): TGTGCCAGCAGTCAAACGTTAATGAACACTGAAGCTTTCTTT.